Reported below is one TCR beta chain. The sample comes from a study of blood T cell repertoires in COVID-19. Study as a whole: Samples came from the United States, Italy and Spain, spanning acute and convalescent COVID-19. Sources were T cells, B-cell-depleted T cells, or PBMCs; the material itself was cDNA or gDNA.

The CDR3 totals 17 residues. Germline-derived CDR1 and CDR2 are SGHNT and YYREEE (reference sequence). Trimming removed 4 bases at V and 7 bases at J, with 21 bases between. Original methodology: Cell counts per sample came from amplifying reference gene primers. Here immunoSEQ multiplex PCR was the method, and the copy in TCRdb shows in-frame clones only, minus some. For V, J and clone size, that table is used; D and trimming come from the DNA. The repertoire includes 120,000 or so clones, roughly 91% of them detected once, and more than 1.5% sits in the top ten. The receptor was derived from a human donor in a cohort sampled during active COVID-19. Sequencing was carried out using peripheral blood. The J gene is TRBJ1-6, the V gene TRBV5-4; perhaps TRBD1 as D (6 bases). DNA for the CDR3: TGTGCCAGCAGCGGCGGTTTGGGTGGACAGAAAAATTCACCCCTCCACTTT. This encodes CASSGGLGGQKNSPLHF. Combining the CDR3 with reference TRBV5-4 and TRBJ1-6 gives the whole variable domain ETGVTQSPTHLIKTRGQQVTLRCSSQSGHNTVSWYQQALGQGPQFIFQYYREEENGRGNFPPRFSGLQFPNYSSELNVNALELDDSALYLCASSGGLGGQKNSPLHFGNGTRLTVT.